Following are 3 T cell receptor beta chains from one sample sequenced in a study of long-term antiretroviral therapy in people with HIV (dated by TCRdb to between 2021 and 2024). The immunoSEQ hsTCRB v3.0 assay was used at survey level resolution to sequence the TRB variable region. This is the immuneACCESS table as TCRdb keeps it, with only in-frame sequences that have V and J called. A part of the clones is gone; compared with another copy, unresolved V genes explain less than half, and the rest is unexplained. This sample holds over 30,000 clones; 60% to 85% were observed only once. Under 8.5% of the sample comes from the top ten. The input for sequencing was unsorted PBMCs, taken 2 years after starting antiretroviral therapy. The receptors stem from a woman aged 45-65 years with HIV.

With respect to this clone: Other nucleotide sequences in the sample specify the same CDR3. The rearrangement uses TRBV5-1 and TRBJ1-4; D possibly corresponds to TRBD1 (6 bases). Per germline, CDR1 SGHRS and CDR2 YFSETQ. The CDR3 loop spans 14 amino acids. V was cut by 2 bases and J by 6 bases, with 11 bases left in between. CDR3 residues: CASSLAGEDEKLFF. CDR3 coding DNA: TGCGCCAGCAGCTTAGCAGGGGAAGATGAAAAACTGTTTTTT. The whole variable domain, filled in from reference TRBV5-1 and TRBJ1-4, reads KAGVTQTPRYLIKTRGQQVTLSCSPISGHRSVSWYQQTPGQGLQFLFEYFSETQRNKGNFPGRFSGRQFSNSRSEMNVSTLELGDSALYLCASSLAGEDEKLFFGSGTQLSVL.

V usage is TRBV5-4 and J usage is TRBJ2-1; TRBD2 is a possible D gene (5 bases). V lost 0 bases to trimming and J lost 9 bases, with 16 bases between them. CDR1 SGHNT and CDR2 YYREEE come from the germline V gene (reference sequence). This CDR3 spans 15 amino acids. The CDR3 sequence is CASSLAKETTGEQFF. In DNA, the CDR3 is TGTGCCAGCAGCTTGGCCAAGGAGACTACGGGTGAGCAGTTCTTC. The full variable domain, in which reference TRBV5-4 and TRBJ2-1 provide the parts outside the CDR3, is ETGVTQSPTHLIKTRGQQVTLRCSSQSGHNTVSWYQQALGQGPQFIFQYYREEENGRGNFPPRFSGLQFPNYSSELNVNALELDDSALYLCASSLAKETTGEQFFGPGTRLTVL.

CDR3 sequence reads: CASSPRPPGELFF. CDR3 nucleotides: TGTGCCAGCTCACCTCGCCCCCCCGGGGAGCTGTTTTTT. This rearrangement joins TRBV18 to TRBJ2-2; no clear D. The V end was cut by 3 bases, the J end by 6 bases, with 8 bases between. CDR3 length: 13 residues. Germline V gives CDR1 KGHSH, CDR2 LQKENI.